This TCR beta chain originates from a study of blood T cell repertoires in COVID-19 (dated by TCRdb to the early 2020s). With regard to the full study: Samples covering the acute and convalescent phases of COVID-19 were provided by collaborators in the United States, Italy and Spain. A de-identified subject ID, COVID-19 status, age in years and sex were almost always included in the sample metadata. The repertoires were released in a freely available public database meant as a resource for research on the immune response to SARS-CoV-2. Where available, HLA class I and class II types were taken from metadata supplied by the sample provider and were not determined by assay-based typing. Samples were obtained from the ongoing ImmuneRACE study (first 160 participants) and from 1,254 subjects provided by 6 global collaborators. The material from the prospective study consisted of cDNA or gDNA derived from T cells, B-cell-depleted T cells, or PBMCs. The dataset comprised deeply sampled blood TCRbeta repertoires from subjects exposed to, actively infected with, or recovered from COVID-19. Points the paper makes about the study in general: The amount of clinical and demographic metadata varied by source and participant and was provided uncurated.

TCRbeta CDR3 regions were amplified from genomic DNA using the immunoSEQ Assay, a bias-controlled multiplex PCR. On the study's bioinformatics: The number of nucleated cells in each sample was estimated from the amplification of reference gene primers within the assay. Sequence reads were collapsed and filtered to measure the absolute abundance of every unique TCRbeta CDR3 rearrangement. For each sample, productive Simpson clonality was calculated by taking the square root of Simpson's diversity index across productive rearrangements. The clones in this table, taken by TCRdb from immuneACCESS, are in-frame only. Not every clone is retained; where verified, under half of the shortfall comes from an unresolved V gene, and the cause of the rest is unknown. V and J calls and clone size follow that table, whereas D and trimming were derived from the DNA. This sample gives a few hundred thousand clones in total; approximately 85% of them show up just once. Of the sample, roughly 9.1% falls within the top ten clones.

Notes on this clone: Its antigen is not yet known. The input lacks base qualities; no much larger clone sits a single base away. The same CDR3 arises from other DNA sequences in this sample as well.

Collaborating institutions collected whole blood in K2EDTA tubes following their own protocols. For TCRbeta analysis, collaborators shipped samples in one of three forms: frozen whole blood, isolated PBMCs, or DNA extracted from either of those sample types. The clonotype was recovered from a man between 18 and 35 years old with active or convalescent COVID-19. Sequenced input: peripheral blood.

For the CDR3, the sequence is CASSLGQGPYNEQFF. The bases are TGTGCCAGCAGCTTAGGACAGGGACCTTACAATGAGCAGTTCTTC. Recombination connected TRBV11-3 to TRBJ2-1; 7 nucleotides in the junction match TRBD1. The germline V end is reduced by 1 base and the J end by 4 bases; junction bases left unmatched: 4. CDR1 and CDR2 (SGHNT, YENEEA) derive from the germline V gene. From the cysteine through the phenylalanine, the CDR3 covers 15 amino acids. The read is trimmed to its CDR3 DNA, 45 bases read in frame from base 1.